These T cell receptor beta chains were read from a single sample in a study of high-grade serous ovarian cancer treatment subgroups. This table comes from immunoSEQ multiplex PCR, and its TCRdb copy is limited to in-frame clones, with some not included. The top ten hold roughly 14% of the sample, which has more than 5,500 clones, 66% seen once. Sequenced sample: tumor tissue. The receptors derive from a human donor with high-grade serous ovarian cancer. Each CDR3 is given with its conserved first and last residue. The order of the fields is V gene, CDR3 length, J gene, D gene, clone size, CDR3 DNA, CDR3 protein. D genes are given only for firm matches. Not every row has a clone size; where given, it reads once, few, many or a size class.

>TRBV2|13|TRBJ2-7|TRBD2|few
TGTGCCAGCATAAGCGGGGTATCCTACGAGCAGTACTTC
CASISGVSYEQYF
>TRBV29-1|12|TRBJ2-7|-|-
TGCAGCGTTGGAACAGGGATTAACGAGCAGTACTTC
CSVGTGINEQYF
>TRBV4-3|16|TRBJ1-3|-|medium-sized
TGCGCCAGCAGCCAAGACTGGAAAAGCTCTGGAAACACCATATATTTT
CASSQDWKSSGNTIYF
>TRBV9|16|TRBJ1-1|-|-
TGTGCCAGCAGCGTAGCCGGAGAGGCGCTGAACACTGAAGCTTTCTTT
CASSVAGEALNTEAFF
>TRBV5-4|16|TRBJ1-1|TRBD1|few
TGTGCCAGCAGCTCCAGGCCCCAAGGGGGCGGACTTGAAGCTTTCTTT
CASSSRPQGGGLEAFF
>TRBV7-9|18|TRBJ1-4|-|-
TGTGCCAGCAGCTTAGCGGGCAGGGGAAGCCCAACTAATGAAAAACTGTTTTTT
CASSLAGRGSPTNEKLFF
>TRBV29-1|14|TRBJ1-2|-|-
TGCAGCGTTGAGGAGGGCCCGACACATTATGGCTACACCTTC
CSVEEGPTHYGYTF
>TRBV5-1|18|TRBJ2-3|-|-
TGCGCCAGCAGCTTGGATTTCCGGACAGTAAGGGTTGTAGATACGCAGTATTTT
CASSLDFRTVRVVDTQYF
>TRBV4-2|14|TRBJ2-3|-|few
TGTGCCAGCAGCTCGCTAGCTGGCCCAGATACGCAGTATTTT
CASSSLAGPDTQYF
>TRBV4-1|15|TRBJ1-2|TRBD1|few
TGCGCCAGCAGCCTAACGACAGGGGCTGAGTATGGCTACACCTTC
CASSLTTGAEYGYTF
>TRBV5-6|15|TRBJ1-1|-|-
TGTGCCAGCAGCTTACAACAATGGTTGAACACTGAAGCTTTCTTT
CASSLQQWLNTEAFF
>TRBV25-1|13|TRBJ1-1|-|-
TGTGCCAGCAGCGGGCAGGGAGGGACTGAAGCTTTCTTT
CASSGQGGTEAFF
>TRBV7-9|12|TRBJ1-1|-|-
TGTGCCAGCAGCTTAGTGGGCGGTCAGGCTTTCTTT
CASSLVGGQAFF
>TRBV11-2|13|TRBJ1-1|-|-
TGTGCCAGCAGCACCCAAGCCGGGACAGAAGCTTTCTTT
CASSTQAGTEAFF
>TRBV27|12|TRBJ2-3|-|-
TGTGCCAGCCACACCAGCACAGATACGCAGTATTTT
CASHTSTDTQYF
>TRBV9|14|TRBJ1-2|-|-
TGTGCCAGCAGCGTATACGGGGAGAACTATGGCTACACCTTC
CASSVYGENYGYTF
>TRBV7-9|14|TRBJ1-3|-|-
TGTGCCAGCAGCTTAAATCTTGGTCAAGACACCATATATTTT
CASSLNLGQDTIYF
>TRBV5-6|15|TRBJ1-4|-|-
TGTGCCAGCAGCTTGTCGTCCAGGGTCTGGGAAAAACTGTTTTTT
CASSLSSRVWEKLFF
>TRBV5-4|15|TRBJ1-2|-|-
TGTGCCAGCAGCTTCCGAGGGAGAGGCGCCTATGGCTACACCTTC
CASSFRGRGAYGYTF
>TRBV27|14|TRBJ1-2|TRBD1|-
TGTGCCAGCAAGGACAAAGACAGGGCACATGGCTACACCTTC
CASKDKDRAHGYTF
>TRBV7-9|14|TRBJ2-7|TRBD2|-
TGTGCCAGCAGCTTAGGAGCGGGGGGCCACGAGCAGTACTTC
CASSLGAGGHEQYF
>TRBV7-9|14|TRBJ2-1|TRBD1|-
TGTGCCAGCAGCTTGACAGGGGGTTACAATGAGCAGTTCTTC
CASSLTGGYNEQFF
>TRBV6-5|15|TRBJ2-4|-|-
TGTGCCAGCAGAGACGCACAGACAGCCAAAAACATTCAGTACTTC
CASRDAQTAKNIQYF
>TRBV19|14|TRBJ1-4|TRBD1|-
TGTGCCAGTAGTATGAGACAGGGAAATGAAAAACTGTTTTTT
CASSMRQGNEKLFF
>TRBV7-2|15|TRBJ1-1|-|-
TGTGCCAGCAGCTTAGGTCGGGCAGGCTTCACTGAAGCTTTCTTT
CASSLGRAGFTEAFF
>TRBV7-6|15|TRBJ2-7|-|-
TGTGCCAGCAGCTTGAGCGCGGACACTACCTACGAGCAGTACTTC
CASSLSADTTYEQYF
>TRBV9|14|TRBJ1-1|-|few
TGTGCCAGCAGCGGCCGGATCGGCAACACTGAAGCTTTCTTT
CASSGRIGNTEAFF
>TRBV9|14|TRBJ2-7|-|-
TGTGCCAGCAGCGTAGCGGGACAAACCTACGAGCAGTACTTC
CASSVAGQTYEQYF
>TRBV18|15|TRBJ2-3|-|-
TGTGCCAGCTCACCACTCCAGGGCCGCACAGATACGCAGTATTTT
CASSPLQGRTDTQYF
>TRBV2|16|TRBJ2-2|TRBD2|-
TGTGCCAGCAGTAAACGAGCGGGGGGGAACACCGGGGAGCTGTTTTTT
CASSKRAGGNTGELFF